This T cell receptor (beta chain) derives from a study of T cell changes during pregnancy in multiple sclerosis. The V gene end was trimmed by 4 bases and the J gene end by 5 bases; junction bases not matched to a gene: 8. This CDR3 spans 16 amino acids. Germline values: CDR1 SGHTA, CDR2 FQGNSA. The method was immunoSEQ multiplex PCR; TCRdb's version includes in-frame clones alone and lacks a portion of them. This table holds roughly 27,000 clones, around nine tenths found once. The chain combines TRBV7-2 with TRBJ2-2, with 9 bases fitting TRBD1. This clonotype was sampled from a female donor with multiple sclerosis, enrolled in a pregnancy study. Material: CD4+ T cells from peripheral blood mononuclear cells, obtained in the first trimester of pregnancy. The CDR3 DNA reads TGTGCCAGCAGCTCTTCCGACAGGGGGGGAACCGGGGAGCTGTTTTTT. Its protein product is CASSSSDRGGTGELFF.